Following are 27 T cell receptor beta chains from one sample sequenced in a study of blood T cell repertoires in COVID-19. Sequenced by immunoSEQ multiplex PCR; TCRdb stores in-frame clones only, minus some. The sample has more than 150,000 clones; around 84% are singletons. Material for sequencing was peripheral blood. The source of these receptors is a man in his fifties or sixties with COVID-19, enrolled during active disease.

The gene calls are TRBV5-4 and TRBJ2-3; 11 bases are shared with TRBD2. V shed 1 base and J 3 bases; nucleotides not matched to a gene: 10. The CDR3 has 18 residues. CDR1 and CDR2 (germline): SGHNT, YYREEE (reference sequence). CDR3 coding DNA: TGTGCCAGCAGCTTGCTGAGACTAGCGGGAACGTTTACAGATACGCAGTATTTT. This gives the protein CASSLLRLAGTFTDTQYF.

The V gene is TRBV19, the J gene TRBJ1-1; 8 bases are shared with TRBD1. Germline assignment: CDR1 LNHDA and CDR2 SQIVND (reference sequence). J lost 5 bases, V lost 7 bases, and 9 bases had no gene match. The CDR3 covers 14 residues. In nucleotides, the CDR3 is TGTGCCAGTACCGTCGGACAGGGCGGTACTGAAGCTTTCTTT. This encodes CASTVGQGGTEAFF. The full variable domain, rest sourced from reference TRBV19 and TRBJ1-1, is DGGITQSPKYLFRKEGQNVTLSCEQNLNHDAMYWYRQDPGQGLRLIYYSQIVNDFQKGDIAEGYSVSREKKESFPLTVTSAQKNPTAFYLCASTVGQGGTEAFFGQGTRLTVV.

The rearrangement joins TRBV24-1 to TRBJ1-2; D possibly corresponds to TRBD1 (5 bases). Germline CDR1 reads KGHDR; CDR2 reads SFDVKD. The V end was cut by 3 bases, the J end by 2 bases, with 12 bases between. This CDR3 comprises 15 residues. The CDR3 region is CATSDGGSLNYGYTF. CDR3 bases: TGTGCCACCAGTGATGGGGGGAGTCTAAACTATGGCTACACCTTC.

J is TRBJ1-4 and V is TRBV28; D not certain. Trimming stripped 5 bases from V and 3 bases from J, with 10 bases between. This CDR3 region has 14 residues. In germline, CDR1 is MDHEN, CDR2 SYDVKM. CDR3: CASSVGRSNEKLFF. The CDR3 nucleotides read TGTGCCAGCAGTGTTGGGCGTTCTAATGAAAAACTGTTTTTT.

Here the CDR3 reads CASSPPLATEAFF. CDR3 nucleotide sequence: TGTGCCAGCTCACCACCATTGGCAACTGAAGCTTTCTTT. The rearrangement links TRBV18 to TRBJ1-1; D remains ambiguous. The CDR3 is made up of 13 amino acids. V lost 0 bases and J 5 bases, leaving 7 bases between the germline ends. Germline lookup yields CDR1 KGHSH and CDR2 LQKENI.

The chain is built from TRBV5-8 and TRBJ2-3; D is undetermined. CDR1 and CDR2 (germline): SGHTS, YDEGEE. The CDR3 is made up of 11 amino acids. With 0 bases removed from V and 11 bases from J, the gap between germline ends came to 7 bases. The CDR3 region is CASSLVRWQYF. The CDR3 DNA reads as TGTGCCAGCAGCTTGGTACGGTGGCAGTATTTT.

The CDR3 loop is CASSPGTGSSYEQYF. CDR3 nucleotide sequence: TGTGCCAGCAGCCCCGGGACAGGGTCGTCCTACGAGCAGTACTTC. The J gene is TRBJ2-7, the V gene TRBV7-9; TRBD1 agrees at 9 bases. Looked up from germline, CDR1 is SEHNR and CDR2 is FQNEAQ (reference sequence). J lost 1 base, V lost 5 bases, and 6 bases had no gene match. The CDR3 length is 15 residues.

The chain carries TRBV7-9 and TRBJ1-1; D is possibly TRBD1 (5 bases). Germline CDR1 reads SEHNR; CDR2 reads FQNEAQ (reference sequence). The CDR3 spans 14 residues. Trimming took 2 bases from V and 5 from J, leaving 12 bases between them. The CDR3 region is CASSLTKEGTEAFF. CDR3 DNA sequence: TGTGCCAGCAGCTTAACAAAGGAGGGGACTGAAGCTTTCTTT.

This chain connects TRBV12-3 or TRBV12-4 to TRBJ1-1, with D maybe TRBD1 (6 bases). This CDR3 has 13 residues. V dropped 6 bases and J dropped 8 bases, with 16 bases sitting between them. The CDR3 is CASSPGTFPEAFF. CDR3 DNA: TGTGCCAGCAGCCCGGGGACATTTCCCGAAGCTTTCTTT.

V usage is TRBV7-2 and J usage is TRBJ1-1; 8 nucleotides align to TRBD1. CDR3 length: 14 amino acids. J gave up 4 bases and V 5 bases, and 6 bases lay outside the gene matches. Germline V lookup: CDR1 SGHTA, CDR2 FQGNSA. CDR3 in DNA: TGTGCCAGCAGCCCCCAGGACAGGGCCACTGAAGCTTTCTTT. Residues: CASSPQDRATEAFF.

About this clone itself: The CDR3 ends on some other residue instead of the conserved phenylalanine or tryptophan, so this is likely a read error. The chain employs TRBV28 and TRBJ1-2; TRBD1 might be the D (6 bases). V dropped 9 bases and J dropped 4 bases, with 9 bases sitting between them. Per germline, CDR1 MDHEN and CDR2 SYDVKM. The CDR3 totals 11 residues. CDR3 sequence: CASSDSYGYTL. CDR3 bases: TGTGCCAGTTCGGACAGCTATGGCTACACCCTC.

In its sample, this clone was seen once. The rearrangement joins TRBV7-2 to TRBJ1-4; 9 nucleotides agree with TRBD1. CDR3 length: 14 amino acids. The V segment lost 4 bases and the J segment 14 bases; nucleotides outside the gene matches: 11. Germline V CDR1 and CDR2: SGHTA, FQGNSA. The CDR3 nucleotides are TGTGCCAGCAGCTCATCTCCCGGACAGGGGTTTCTGTTTTTT. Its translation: CASSSSPGQGFLFF.

In nucleotides, the CDR3 is TGCAGCGTTCCTACAGCCATCGCTAACTATGGCTACACCTTC. This sequence encodes CSVPTAIANYGYTF. V usage is TRBV29-1 and J usage is TRBJ1-2; no clear D. Germline V CDR1 and CDR2: SQVTM, ANQGSEA. This CDR3 has 14 residues. V lost 5 bases and J lost 0, with 13 bases in between.

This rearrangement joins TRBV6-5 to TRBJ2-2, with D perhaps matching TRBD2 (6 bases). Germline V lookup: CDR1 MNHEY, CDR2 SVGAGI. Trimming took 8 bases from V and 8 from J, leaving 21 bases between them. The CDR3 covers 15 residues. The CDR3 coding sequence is TGTGCCAGCGCCTATCTGGCGGCGGGATCTGGGGAGCTGTTTTTT. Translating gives CASAYLAAGSGELFF.

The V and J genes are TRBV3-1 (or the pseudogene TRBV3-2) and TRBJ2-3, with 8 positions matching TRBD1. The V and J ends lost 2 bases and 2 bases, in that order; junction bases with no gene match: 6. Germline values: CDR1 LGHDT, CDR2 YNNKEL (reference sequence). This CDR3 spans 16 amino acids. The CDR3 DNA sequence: TGTGCCAGCAGCCAATCGGGGACAGGTTCCACAGATACGCAGTATTTT. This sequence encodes CASSQSGTGSTDTQYF.

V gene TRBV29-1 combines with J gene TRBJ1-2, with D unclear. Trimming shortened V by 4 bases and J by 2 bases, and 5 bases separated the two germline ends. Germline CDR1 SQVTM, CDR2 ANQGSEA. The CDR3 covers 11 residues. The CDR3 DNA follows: TGCAGCGTTGTCTTCAACTATGGCTACACCTTC. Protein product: CSVVFNYGYTF. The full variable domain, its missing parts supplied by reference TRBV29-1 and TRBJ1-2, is SAVISQKPSRDICQRGTSLTIQCQVDSQVTMMFWYRQQPGQSLTLIATANQGSEATYESGFVIDKFPISRPNLTFSTLTVSNMSPEDSSIYLCSVVFNYGYTFGSGTRLTVV.

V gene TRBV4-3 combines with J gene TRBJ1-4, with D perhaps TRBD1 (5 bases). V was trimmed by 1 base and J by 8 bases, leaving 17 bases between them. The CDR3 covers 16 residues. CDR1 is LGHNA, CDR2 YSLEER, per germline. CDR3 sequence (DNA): TGCGCCAGCAGCCAAGTCGGAGGGGCAGGTGGAGAAAAACTGTTTTTT. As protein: CASSQVGGAGGEKLFF.

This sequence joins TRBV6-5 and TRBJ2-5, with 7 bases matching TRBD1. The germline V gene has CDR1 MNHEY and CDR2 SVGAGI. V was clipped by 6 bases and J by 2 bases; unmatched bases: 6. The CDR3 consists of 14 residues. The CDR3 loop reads CASRVGTAQETQYF. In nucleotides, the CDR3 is TGTGCCAGCAGGGTTGGGACAGCACAAGAGACCCAGTACTTC.

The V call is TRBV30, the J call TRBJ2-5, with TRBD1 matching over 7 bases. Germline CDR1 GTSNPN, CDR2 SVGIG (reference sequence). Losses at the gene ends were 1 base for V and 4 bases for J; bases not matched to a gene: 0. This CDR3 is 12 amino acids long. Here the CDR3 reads CAWSAGGETQYF. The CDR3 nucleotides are TGTGCCTGGAGTGCAGGGGGAGAGACCCAGTACTTC.

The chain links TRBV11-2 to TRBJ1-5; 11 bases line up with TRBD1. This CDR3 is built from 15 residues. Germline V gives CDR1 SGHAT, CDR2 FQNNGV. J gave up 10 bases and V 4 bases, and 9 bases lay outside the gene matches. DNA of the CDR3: TGTGCCAGCAGCTCCGGGACAGGGGGATTTCAACCCCAGCATTTT. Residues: CASSSGTGGFQPQHF.

The DNA for the CDR3 is TGTGCCAGCAGTTTGGTCTACGGGGGGGATATGAATTCACCCCTCCACTTT. Its protein is CASSLVYGGDMNSPLHF. The rearrangement links TRBV28 to TRBJ1-6; tentatively, D is TRBD1 (5 bases). Germline CDR1 MDHEN, CDR2 SYDVKM. There are 17 residues in the CDR3. Trimming pared 3 bases from V and 7 bases from J, leaving 19 bases between.

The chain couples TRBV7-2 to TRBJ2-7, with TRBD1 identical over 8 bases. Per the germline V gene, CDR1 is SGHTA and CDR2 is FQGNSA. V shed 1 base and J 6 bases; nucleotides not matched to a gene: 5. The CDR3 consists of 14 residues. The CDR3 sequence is CASSLETGAGEQYF. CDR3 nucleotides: TGTGCCAGCAGCTTAGAGACAGGGGCGGGCGAGCAGTACTTC.

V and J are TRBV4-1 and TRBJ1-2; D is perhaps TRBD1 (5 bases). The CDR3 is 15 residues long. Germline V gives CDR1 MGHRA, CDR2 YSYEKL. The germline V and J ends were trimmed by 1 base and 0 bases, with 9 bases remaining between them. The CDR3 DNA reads TGCGCCAGCAGCCAAGGGGGCTGGTCTAACTATGGCTACACCTTC. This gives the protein CASSQGGWSNYGYTF.

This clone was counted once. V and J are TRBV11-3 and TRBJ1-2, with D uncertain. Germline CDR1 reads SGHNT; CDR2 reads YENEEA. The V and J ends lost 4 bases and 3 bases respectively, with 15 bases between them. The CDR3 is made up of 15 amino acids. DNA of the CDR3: TGTGCCAGCAGCTCCTCTATTAACTCCCACTATGGCTACACCTTC. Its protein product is CASSSSINSHYGYTF.

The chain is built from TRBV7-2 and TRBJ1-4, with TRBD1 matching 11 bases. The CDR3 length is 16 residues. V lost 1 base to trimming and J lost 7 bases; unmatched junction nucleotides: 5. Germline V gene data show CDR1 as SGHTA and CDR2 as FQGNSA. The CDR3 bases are TGTGCCAGCAGCTTAGGGACCGGGACAGGGGGTGAAAAACTGTTTTTT. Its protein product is CASSLGTGTGGEKLFF. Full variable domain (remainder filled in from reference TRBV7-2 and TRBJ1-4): GAGVSQSPSNKVTEKGKDVELRCDPISGHTALYWYRQSLGQGLEFLIYFQGNSAPDKSGLPSDRFSAERTGGSVSTLTIQRTQQEDSAVYLCASSLGTGTGGEKLFFGSGTQLSVL.

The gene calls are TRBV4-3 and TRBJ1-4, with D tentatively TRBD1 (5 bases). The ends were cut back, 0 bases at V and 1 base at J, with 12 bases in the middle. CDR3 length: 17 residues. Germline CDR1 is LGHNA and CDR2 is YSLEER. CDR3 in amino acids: CASSQDRVGGTNEKLFF. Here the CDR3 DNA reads TGCGCCAGCAGCCAAGATCGGGTGGGGGGAACTAATGAAAAACTGTTTTTT.

The CDR3 bases are TGTGCCAGCAGTTACTTGGGGGGAGATGGCTACACCTTC. Amino acid sequence: CASSYLGGDGYTF. The chain carries TRBV6-5 and TRBJ1-2; TRBD1 is a possible D gene (5 bases). Trimming left V 1 base short and J 6 bases short, with 9 bases between. The CDR3 is made up of 13 amino acids. Germline CDR1 reads MNHEY; CDR2 reads SVGAGI.